The 2 T cell receptor beta chains below all came from one sample that was sequenced in a study of blood T cell repertoires in COVID-19. Libraries were prepared by immunoSEQ multiplex PCR; TCRdb keeps only in-frame clonotypes and omits some of them. Counted here are 110,000 to 150,000 clones, just over 85% occurring once; the ten biggest clones make up roughly 3.9%. Material: PBMCs or T cells enriched from blood (not recorded which). Source of these receptors: a man aged 50-59 years who had recovered from COVID-19.

This chain links TRBV5-6 with TRBJ1-2; 9 nucleotides match TRBD1. With V trimmed by 0 bases and J by 4 bases, 7 bases remained unmatched. CDR3 size: 16 residues. Germline assignment: CDR1 SGHDT and CDR2 YYEEEE. CDR3 nucleotide sequence: TGTGCCAGCAGCTTGGGGAGACGGGACAGGGCCTATGGCTACACCTTC. Encoded protein: CASSLGRRDRAYGYTF.

DNA for the CDR3: TGTGCCAGCAGCGTCTATAGCGGTGAGCAGTTCTTC. Amino acid sequence: CASSVYSGEQFF. The genes are TRBV9 and TRBJ2-1; a possible D gene is TRBD2 (6 bases). CDR1 is SGDLS, CDR2 YYNGEE, per germline. V was clipped by 2 bases and J by 9 bases, with 9 bases between them. This CDR3 has 12 amino acids.